The clone carrying this T cell receptor (beta chain) turned up a few times. Its antigen is not identified. This entry comes from a study of beta chain features in type 1 diabetes. The overall study: When patients were set against healthy donors, age, gender and cell yields were similar. Examined across all samples were around 110,000,000 sorted cells.

What was sequenced were expressed TCRB transcripts, since all of the isolated RNA had been reverse transcribed. The average read count of naive, central memory and regulatory T cell samples was approximately 3.5 million. Method: immunoSEQ multiplex PCR; TCRdb's copy keeps in-frame clones and lacks some. The sample consists of 680,000 or so clones, around an eighth of them appearing once. The CDR3 sequence is 14 residues long. The V end lost 4 bases, the J end lost 4 bases, and 13 bases lay between the germline ends. The germline V gene encodes CDR1 SQVTM and CDR2 ANQGSEA. Sorting that relied on CD45RO/CCR7/CD25/CD127/CD95/CD27 yielded CD4+ naive, central memory, regulatory and stem cell-like memory cells. Study-level points and caveats: Moderately but significantly shorter TCRB CDR3s were found in Type 1 diabetes patients in all four CD4+ subsets.

Sample: naive CD4+ T cells from blood. The gene calls are TRBV29-1 and TRBJ2-2, with D unclear. This TCR was sampled from a man between 18 and 35 years old with type 1 diabetes. CDR3 sequence: CSVGVHSVTGELFF. CDR3 nucleotides: TGCAGCGTTGGAGTACATTCTGTCACCGGGGAGCTGTTTTTT.